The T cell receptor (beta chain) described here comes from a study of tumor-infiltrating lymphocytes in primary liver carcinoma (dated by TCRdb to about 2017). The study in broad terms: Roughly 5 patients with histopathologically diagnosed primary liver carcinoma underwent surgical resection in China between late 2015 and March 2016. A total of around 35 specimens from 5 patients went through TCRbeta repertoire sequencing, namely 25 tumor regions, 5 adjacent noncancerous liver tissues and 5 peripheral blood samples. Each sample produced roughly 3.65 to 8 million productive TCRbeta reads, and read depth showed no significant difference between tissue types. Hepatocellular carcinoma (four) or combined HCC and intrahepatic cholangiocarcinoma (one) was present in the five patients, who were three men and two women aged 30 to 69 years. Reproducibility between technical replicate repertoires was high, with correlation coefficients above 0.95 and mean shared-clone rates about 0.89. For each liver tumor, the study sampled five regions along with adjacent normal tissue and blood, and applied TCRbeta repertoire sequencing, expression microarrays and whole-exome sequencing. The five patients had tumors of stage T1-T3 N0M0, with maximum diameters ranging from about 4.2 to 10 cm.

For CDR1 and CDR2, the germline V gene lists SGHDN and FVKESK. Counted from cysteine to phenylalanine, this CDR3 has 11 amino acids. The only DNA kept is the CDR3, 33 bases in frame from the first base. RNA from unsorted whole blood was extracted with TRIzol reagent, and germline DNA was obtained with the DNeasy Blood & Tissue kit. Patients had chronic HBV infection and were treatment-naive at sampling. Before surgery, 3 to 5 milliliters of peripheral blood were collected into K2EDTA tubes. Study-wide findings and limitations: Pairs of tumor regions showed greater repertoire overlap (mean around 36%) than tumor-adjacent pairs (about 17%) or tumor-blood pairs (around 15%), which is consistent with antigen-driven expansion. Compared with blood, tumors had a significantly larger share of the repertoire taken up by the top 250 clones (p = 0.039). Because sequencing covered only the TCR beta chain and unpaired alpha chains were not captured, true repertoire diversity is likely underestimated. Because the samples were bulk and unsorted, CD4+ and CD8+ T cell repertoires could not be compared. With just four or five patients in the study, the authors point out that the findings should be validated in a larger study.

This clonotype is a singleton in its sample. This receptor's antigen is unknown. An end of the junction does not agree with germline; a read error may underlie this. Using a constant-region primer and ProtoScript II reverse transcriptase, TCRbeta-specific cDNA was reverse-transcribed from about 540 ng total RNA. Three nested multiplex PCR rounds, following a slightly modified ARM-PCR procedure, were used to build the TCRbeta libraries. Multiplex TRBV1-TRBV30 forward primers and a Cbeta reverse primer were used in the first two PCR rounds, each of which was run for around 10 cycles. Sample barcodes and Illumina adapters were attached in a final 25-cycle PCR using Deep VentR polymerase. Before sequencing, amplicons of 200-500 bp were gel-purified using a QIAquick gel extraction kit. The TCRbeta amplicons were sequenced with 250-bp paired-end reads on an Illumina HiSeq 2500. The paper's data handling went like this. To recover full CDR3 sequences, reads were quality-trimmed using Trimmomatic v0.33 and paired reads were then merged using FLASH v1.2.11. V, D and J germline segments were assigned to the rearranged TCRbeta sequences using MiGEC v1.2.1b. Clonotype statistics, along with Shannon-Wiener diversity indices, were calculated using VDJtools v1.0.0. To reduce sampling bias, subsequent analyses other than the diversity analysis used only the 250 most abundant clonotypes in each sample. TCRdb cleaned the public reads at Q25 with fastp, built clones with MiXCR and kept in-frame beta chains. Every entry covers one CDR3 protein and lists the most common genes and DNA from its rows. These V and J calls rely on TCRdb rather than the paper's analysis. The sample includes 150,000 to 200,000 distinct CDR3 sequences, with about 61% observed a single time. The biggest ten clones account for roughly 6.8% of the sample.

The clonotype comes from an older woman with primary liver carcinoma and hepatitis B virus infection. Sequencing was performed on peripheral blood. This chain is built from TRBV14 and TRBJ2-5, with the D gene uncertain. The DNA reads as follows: TGTGCCATCAGCCTCGGAGAGACCCAGTACTTC. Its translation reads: CAISLGETQYF.